These 10 T cell receptor beta chains share one sample of origin, sequenced in a study of blood T cell repertoires in COVID-19. TCRdb keeps only in-frame clones here, not all; method: immunoSEQ multiplex PCR. The sample records 150,000 or so clones, 87% being singletons. The source material was PBMCs or T cells enriched from blood (not recorded which). The source of these receptors is a woman in her 40s who had been exposed to COVID-19.

This rearrangement joins TRBV2 to TRBJ1-1, with TRBD1 identical over 7 bases. Per germline, CDR1 SNHLY and CDR2 FYNNEI. V dropped 4 bases and J dropped 11; count of bases not matched to a gene: 13. This CDR3 has 14 residues. CDR3 in amino acids: CASSAEWSTGAAFF. CDR3 coding DNA: TGTGCCAGCAGTGCCGAATGGTCCACAGGGGCTGCTTTCTTT.

The chain employs TRBV7-6 and TRBJ1-3, with no clear D. V shed 1 base and J shed 0 bases, with 10 bases lying between them. The CDR3 contains 16 residues. The germline V gene encodes CDR1 SGHVS and CDR2 FNYEAQ. The CDR3 loop reads CASSLGGVASGNTIYF. The DNA of the CDR3 is TGTGCCAGCAGCTTAGGAGGAGTGGCCTCTGGAAACACCATATATTTT. The full variable domain, rest sourced from reference TRBV7-6 and TRBJ1-3, is GAGVSQSPRYKVTKRGQDVALRCDPISGHVSLYWYRQALGQGPEFLTYFNYEAQQDKSGLPNDRFSAERPEGSISTLTIQRTEQRDSAMYRCASSLGGVASGNTIYFGEGSWLTVV.

The CDR3 DNA sequence: TGTGCCAGCAGTTATGGACAGGGGGCAACCTACGAGCAGTACTTC. Translation: CASSYGQGATYEQYF. The J gene is TRBJ2-7, the V gene TRBV6-5; TRBD1 matches 11 bases. The CDR3 totals 15 residues. Germline assignment: CDR1 MNHEY and CDR2 SVGAGI. Trimming cost V 3 bases and J 2 bases; bases outside gene matches: 3.

Worth noting for this clone: This specimen includes other DNA sequences encoding the same CDR3. The chain's CDR3 is CASSLRGFGYTF. DNA for the CDR3: TGTGCCAGCAGTTTGAGGGGGTTTGGCTACACCTTC. The rearrangement joins TRBV12-3 or TRBV12-4 to TRBJ1-2; TRBD1 is a possible D gene (6 bases). The V gene lost 3 bases and the J gene lost 7 bases, with 9 bases spanning the gap. This CDR3 is 12 amino acids long.

This clone came up once. The rearrangement uses TRBV5-6 and TRBJ2-1; 10 bases are a match to TRBD1. The germline gives CDR1 SGHDT, CDR2 YYEEEE. V shed 4 bases and J 5 bases; nucleotides not matched to a gene: 3. This CDR3 is built from 14 residues. The CDR3: CASSPGQGDNEQFF. DNA of the CDR3: TGTGCCAGCAGCCCCGGACAGGGGGACAATGAGCAGTTCTTC.

The rearrangement uses TRBV6-5 and TRBJ2-7, with a weak D call TRBD1 (6 bases). The CDR3 is 14 amino acids. The V gene lost 0 bases and the J gene lost 4 bases, with 10 bases spanning the gap. Germline CDR1 reads MNHEY; CDR2 reads SVGAGI. The CDR3 region has the DNA TGTGCCAGCAGTTACTCGGGACAACGATACGAGCAGTACTTC. Its translation: CASSYSGQRYEQYF.

The J gene is TRBJ2-7, the V gene TRBV19; no reliable D call. The CDR3 is 13 amino acids. The V gene's germline CDR1 is LNHDA and CDR2 SQIVND (reference sequence). V lost 3 bases and J 0 bases, leaving 6 bases between the germline ends. This CDR3 reads CASSIGGSYEQYF. The CDR3 bases are TGTGCCAGTAGTATCGGTGGCTCCTACGAGCAGTACTTC.

J is TRBJ1-4 and V is TRBV7-9; D is undetermined. The V end was cut by 1 base, the J end by 8 bases, with 23 bases between. This CDR3 has 18 amino acids. Per the germline V gene, CDR1 is SEHNR and CDR2 is FQNEAQ (reference sequence). The CDR3 here is CASSLDHQIGSALEKLFF. The CDR3 DNA follows: TGTGCCAGCAGCTTAGATCACCAGATCGGGTCGGCCTTAGAAAAACTGTTTTTT.

The chain is built from TRBV11-2 and TRBJ1-4; 8 nucleotides agree with TRBD1. The CDR3 loop spans 14 amino acids. The germline V gene has CDR1 SGHAT and CDR2 FQNNGV. The trim removed 4 bases at V and 8 bases at J, leaving 6 bases unmatched. This CDR3 is CASSSGQGREKLFF. The CDR3 nucleotides read TGTGCCAGCAGCTCAGGACAGGGACGAGAAAAACTGTTTTTT.

The chain recombines TRBV10-3 with TRBJ2-3, with TRBD1 as a possible D gene (5 bases). Trimming removed 6 bases from V and 2 bases from J, with 12 bases in between. Germline lookup yields CDR1 ENHRY and CDR2 SYGVKD. The length of the CDR3 is 14 residues. Written as DNA, the CDR3 is TGTGCCATCAGCCCGACAGACCTCACAGATACGCAGTATTTT. Its translation: CAISPTDLTDTQYF.